A selection of T cell receptor beta chains follows, all from one sample in a study of blood T cells in healthy people across ages. Using its own MiXCR run on the 5' RACE reads, TCRdb lists one record per CDR3 protein. The table records approximately 1,000,000 distinct CDR3 sequences, approximately 38% of them present only once. The specimen was blood. These TCRs come from a man in his late teens or twenties in good health. Each CDR3 is given with its conserved first and last residue. The D gene is left open where the match is weak. Not all rows give a size; the values are once, few, many and, for expanded clones, a class.

len	j_gene	d_gene	abundance	v_gene	CDR3nt	CDR3aa
14	TRBJ1-6	-	-	TRBV5-1	TGCGCCAGCAGCCCTACTGAGCTTAATTCACCCCTCCACTTT	CASSPTELNSPLHF
13	TRBJ2-1	TRBD2	-	TRBV12-5	TGTGCTAGTGGTACCCCCGCGGGGGATGAGCAGTTCTTC	CASGTPAGDEQFF
16	TRBJ2-3	-	-	TRBV4-2	TGTGCCAGCAGCCAAGCCCCAAGCGCACTCACAGATACGCAGTATTTT	CASSQAPSALTDTQYF
15	TRBJ2-2	-	-	TRBV12-3/TRBV12-4	TGTGCCAGCAGTTTATCCCCGCGGAACACCGGGGAGCTGTTTTTT	CASSLSPRNTGELFF
16	TRBJ2-7	-	-	TRBV9	TGTGCCAGCAGCGTAGATAGGGGGGCCTCCTACAATGAGCAGTACTTC	CASSVDRGASYNEQYF
12	TRBJ2-7	-	few	TRBV29-1	TGCAGCGCTCTGACAGACGGATACGAGCAGTACTTC	CSALTDGYEQYF
16	TRBJ2-3	-	-	TRBV5-1	TGCGCCAGCAGCTGGGGGGTTGCGCTCAGCACAGATACGCAGTATTTT	CASSWGVALSTDTQYF
16	TRBJ1-5	-	-	TRBV20-1	TGCAGTGCTGTGAGGAGGGTCGGGAAGAACAATCAGCCCCGGCATTTT	CSAVRRVGKNNQPRHF
12	TRBJ2-1	-	few	TRBV28	TGTGCCAGCAATAGGGAGCGCAATGAGCAGTTCTTC	CASNRERNEQFF
14	TRBJ1-5	-	-	TRBV7-9	TGTGCCAGCAGCTTCCGGGACGGTAATCAGCCCCAGCATTTT	CASSFRDGNQPQHF
12	TRBJ1-1	-	-	TRBV7-9	TGTGCTAGCAGCCTTGCAGGGGTAGCAGCTTTCTTT	CASSLAGVAAFF
15	TRBJ1-1	TRBD1	few	TRBV25-1	TGTGCCAGCAGTCTCCCGGGACAGGCGTACACTGAAGCTTTCTTT	CASSLPGQAYTEAFF
12	TRBJ2-5	-	many	TRBV7-2	TGTGCCACCGGCTTCCCTCAAGAGACCCAGTACTTC	CATGFPQETQYF
14	TRBJ2-4	-	-	TRBV12-3/TRBV12-4	TGTGCCAGCAGTTTATTGCGCGACCCAAACATTCAGTACTTC	CASSLLRDPNIQYF
16	TRBJ1-2	TRBD1	-	TRBV7-9	TGTGCCAGCAGCCCCCGGACAGGGTGGGTCGGTTATGGCTACACCTTC	CASSPRTGWVGYGYTF
12	TRBJ2-7	-	few	TRBV12-3/TRBV12-4	TGTGCCGGCACCCGTCGGGGCTACGAGCAGTACTTC	CAGTRRGYEQYF
11	TRBJ1-1	-	-	TRBV6-2/TRBV6-3	TGTGCCAGCAGTTACCAGCGGGATGCTTTCTTT	CASSYQRDAFF